Detailed here is one T cell receptor (beta chain). Its antigen is not identified. The sample comes from a study of CD8+ T cells in alopecia areata. Study information: Tofacitinib was taken orally by treated patients, and the dose was 5 to 10 mg twice daily. Study-level points and caveats: Lesional scalp exceeded normal scalp in clonality, especially in alopecia totalis/universalis. Scalp sequencing captures resident alphabeta T cells of normal skin too.

The CDR3 loop spans 16 amino acids. CDR1 is SEHNR, CDR2 FQNEAQ, per germline (reference sequence). Trimming pared 0 bases from V and 4 bases from J, leaving 13 bases between. Peripheral blood and lesional scalp punch biopsies came from alopecia areata patients. RNA extraction and reverse transcription yielded cDNA as sequencing template. The repertoire was sequenced with immunoSEQ multiplex PCR; TCRdb's copy has only in-frame clones and lacks some. Of under 70,000 clones listed, over 95% were seen once; the top ten hold around 24%. Sample: CD8+ T cells sorted from blood, taken at week 0. This clonotype originated in a human donor with alopecia areata. The gene calls are TRBV7-9 and TRBJ2-4, with D tentatively TRBD1 or TRBD2 (6 bases each). CDR3 sequence: CASSLAGGPPKNIQYF. CDR3 coding DNA: TGTGCCAGCAGCTTAGCTGGGGGGCCCCCTAAAAACATTCAGTACTTC.